This T cell receptor (beta chain) was found in a study of T cells in Graves' hyperthyroidism and ophthalmopathy. With regard to this clonotype: Its antigen is unknown.

The CDR3 contains 16 residues. The V end lost 5 bases, the J end lost 6 bases, and 20 bases lay between the germline ends. Germline CDR1 and CDR2: MDHEN and SYDVKM. Diagnoses rested on clinical symptoms, serum thyroxine and TRAb, thyroid ultrasound and orbital computed tomography. There were TCR beta CDR3 regions amplified from RNA transcripts. HTBI primers were the set used in a first-round RT-PCR of the TCR CDR3. TCRdb re-called the multiplex PCR reads through MiXCR, storing one row per CDR3 protein. The table shows some 600,000 distinct CDR3 sequences, with more than 11% occurring only once. Study findings and constraints: The model's output predicted ophthalmopathy at a median of roughly 6.9 months prior to onset. Blood also showed most of the thyroid clonotypes that were expanded above 0.001.

Sequenced: blood. This sequence originates from a woman in her twenties or thirties with Graves' hyperthyroidism that later progressed to Graves' ophthalmopathy. The J gene is TRBJ2-1, the V gene TRBV28; a weak D match, TRBD2 (6 bases). This chain's CDR3 is CASSPAGQGWVNEQFF. CDR3 DNA sequence: TGTGCCAGCAGTCCCGCGGGGCAGGGTTGGGTCAATGAGCAGTTCTTC.